The source of this T cell receptor (beta chain) is a study of shared clonotypes between healthy human individuals. The repertoire was sequenced with immunoSEQ multiplex PCR; TCRdb's copy has only in-frame clones and lacks some. This sample has roughly 1,000,000 clones, with around 78% found just once. Comments on this clone: The antigen is not known.

Study conclusions and caveats: Read depth was anticipated to influence clonotype sharing among donors.

The V and J ends lost 2 bases and 4 bases respectively, with 8 bases between them. The CDR3 loop spans 13 amino acids. Germline lookup yields CDR1 MNHEY and CDR2 SVGAGI. The clonotype originates from a man younger than 30 in good health. Some clones in this sample may be carry-over from other donors' samples. The rearrangement joins TRBV6-5 to TRBJ1-1; D remains ambiguous. Sequenced input: memory CD4+ T cells from PBMCs. Subset indicated: CD45RA-negative fraction. In nucleotides, the CDR3 is TGTGCCAGCAGTTACAGTGGGAGCACTGAAGCTTTCTTT. It encodes CASSYSGSTEAFF.